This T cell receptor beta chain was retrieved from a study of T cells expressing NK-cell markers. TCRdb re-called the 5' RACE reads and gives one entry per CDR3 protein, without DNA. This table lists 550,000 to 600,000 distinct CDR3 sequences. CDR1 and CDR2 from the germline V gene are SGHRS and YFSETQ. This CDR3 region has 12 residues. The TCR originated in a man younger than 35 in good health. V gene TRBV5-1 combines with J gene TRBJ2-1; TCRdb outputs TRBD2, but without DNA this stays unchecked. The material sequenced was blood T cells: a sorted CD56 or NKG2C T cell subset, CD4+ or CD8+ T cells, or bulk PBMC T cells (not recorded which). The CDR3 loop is CASSPQSYEQFF.